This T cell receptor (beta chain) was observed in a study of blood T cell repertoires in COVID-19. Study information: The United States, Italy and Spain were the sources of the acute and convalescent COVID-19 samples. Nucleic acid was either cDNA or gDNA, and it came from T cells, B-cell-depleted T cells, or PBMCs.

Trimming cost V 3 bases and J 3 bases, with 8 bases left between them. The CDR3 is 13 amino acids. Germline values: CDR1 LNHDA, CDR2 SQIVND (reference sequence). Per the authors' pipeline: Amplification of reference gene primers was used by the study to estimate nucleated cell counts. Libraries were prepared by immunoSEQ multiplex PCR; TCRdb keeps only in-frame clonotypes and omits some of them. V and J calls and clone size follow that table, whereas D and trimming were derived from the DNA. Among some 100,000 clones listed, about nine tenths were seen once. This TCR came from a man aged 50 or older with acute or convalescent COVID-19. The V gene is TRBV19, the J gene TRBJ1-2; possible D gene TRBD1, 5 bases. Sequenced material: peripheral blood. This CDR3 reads CASSIWGDYGYTF. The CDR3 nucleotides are TGTGCCAGTAGTATCTGGGGCGACTATGGCTACACCTTC.